A selection of T cell receptor beta chains follows, all from one sample in a study of blood T cell repertoires in COVID-19. Profiled with immunoSEQ multiplex PCR; TCRdb holds only in-frame clones, not every one. The sample records 350,000 or so clones, roughly nine tenths being singletons. The sample consisted of peripheral blood. The receptors derive from a woman aged 55-69 years with COVID-19, enrolled during active disease. Both conserved end residues are part of each CDR3. The order of the fields is V gene, clone size, D gene, J gene, CDR3 DNA, CDR3 protein. D genes are given only for firm matches. Where a row states a size, it is once, few, many or the class of an expanded clone; other rows omit it.

v_gene: TRBV11-1
abundance: NA
d_gene: NA
j_gene: TRBJ2-7
CDR3nt: TGTGCCAGCAGCTTTGAGGAGTTAAGCTCCTACGAGCAGTACTTC
CDR3aa: CASSFEELSSYEQYF

v_gene: TRBV3-1/TRBV3-2
abundance: NA
d_gene: NA
j_gene: TRBJ2-5
CDR3nt: TGTGCCAGCAGCCAATTCGGGACTTTACAAGAGACCCAGTACTTC
CDR3aa: CASSQFGTLQETQYF

v_gene: TRBV9
abundance: NA
d_gene: TRBD2
j_gene: TRBJ2-3
CDR3nt: TGTGCCAGCAGCGGTGGACTAGCGGGGGGACACACAGATACGCAGTATTTT
CDR3aa: CASSGGLAGGHTDTQYF

v_gene: TRBV19
abundance: NA
d_gene: TRBD1
j_gene: TRBJ2-7
CDR3nt: TGTGCCAGTAGCCAGGACAGGGAAAATGGCGAGCAGTACTTC
CDR3aa: CASSQDRENGEQYF

v_gene: TRBV28
abundance: NA
d_gene: NA
j_gene: TRBJ2-7
CDR3nt: TGTGCCAGCAGTCCGGAGGACAGAATCCCCTACGAGCAGTACTTC
CDR3aa: CASSPEDRIPYEQYF

v_gene: TRBV12-5
abundance: NA
d_gene: NA
j_gene: TRBJ1-5
CDR3nt: TGTGCTAGCAATGTCGACAGTAGCAATCAGCCCCAGCATTTT
CDR3aa: CASNVDSSNQPQHF

v_gene: TRBV14
abundance: NA
d_gene: TRBD1
j_gene: TRBJ1-1
CDR3nt: TGTGCCAGCAGCAGACAGGGACTTACTGAAGCTTTCTTT
CDR3aa: CASSRQGLTEAFF

v_gene: TRBV19
abundance: NA
d_gene: TRBD1
j_gene: TRBJ2-7
CDR3nt: TGTGCCAGTAGGAGAGACAGGGCTAGCTCCTACGAGCAGTACTTC
CDR3aa: CASRRDRASSYEQYF

v_gene: TRBV19
abundance: NA
d_gene: TRBD1
j_gene: TRBJ1-4
CDR3nt: TGTGCCAGTAGTATAGATCACCGGGACAGGGAATTTGCAGCTAATGAAAAACTGTTTTTT
CDR3aa: CASSIDHRDREFAANEKLFF

v_gene: TRBV5-1
abundance: NA
d_gene: NA
j_gene: TRBJ1-3
CDR3nt: TGCGCCAGCAGCTCTCGGGGGATCTCTGGAAACACCATATATTTT
CDR3aa: CASSSRGISGNTIYF

v_gene: TRBV5-5
abundance: NA
d_gene: NA
j_gene: TRBJ1-4
CDR3nt: TGTGCCAGCAGCTTGCGGGGTAGCGAAACTAATGAAAAACTGTTTTTT
CDR3aa: CASSLRGSETNEKLFF

v_gene: TRBV6-6
abundance: few
d_gene: NA
j_gene: TRBJ1-2
CDR3nt: TGTGCCAGCAGTTACTCCAGGAACTATGGCTACACCTTC
CDR3aa: CASSYSRNYGYTF

v_gene: TRBV4-1
abundance: NA
d_gene: TRBD2
j_gene: TRBJ2-3
CDR3nt: TGCGCCAGCAGCCTTTCTTCTCGCGGGGGGGGGCAAAGGCGGGCAGATACGCAGTATTTT
CDR3aa: CASSLSSRGGGQRRADTQYF

v_gene: TRBV12-3/TRBV12-4
abundance: NA
d_gene: NA
j_gene: TRBJ1-3
CDR3nt: TGTGCCAGCAGTTGGGGGCCTTCCGACACCATATATTTT
CDR3aa: CASSWGPSDTIYF

v_gene: TRBV2
abundance: NA
d_gene: TRBD1
j_gene: TRBJ1-3
CDR3nt: TGTGCCAGCAGACAGACAGGGTCTGGAAACACCATATATTTT
CDR3aa: CASRQTGSGNTIYF

v_gene: TRBV11-2
abundance: NA
d_gene: TRBD1
j_gene: TRBJ1-2
CDR3nt: TGTGCCAGCAGCTTAGGACAGGGGTTTTACTATGGCTACACCTTC
CDR3aa: CASSLGQGFYYGYTF

v_gene: TRBV3-1/TRBV3-2
abundance: once
d_gene: NA
j_gene: TRBJ2-7
CDR3nt: TGTGCCAGCAGTCTACCCCAGGGAAAGCAGTACTTC
CDR3aa: CASSLPQGKQYF